Shown below are 7 T cell receptor beta chains from a single sample sequenced in a study of T-cell reconstitution after alpha-beta-depleted transplantation in children. The library targeted TCRbeta and was prepared with unique molecular identifiers. TCRdb redid the calling of the PCR reads with MiXCR, one entry per CDR3 protein. Of about a million distinct CDR3 sequences in the sample, about 30% were seen once. Sequencing used PBMCs, mostly from graft donor cells, obtained 360 days after TCRalphabeta/CD19-depleted stem cell transplant. Every receptor here comes from a boy under two years old who had a stem cell transplant for SCID, so the T cells may come from the graft donor.

This clonotype came up a few times. The chain recombines TRBV20-1 with TRBJ2-1, with D possibly matching TRBD1 (6 bases). The length of the CDR3 is 12 residues. CDR1 and CDR2 (germline): DFQATT, SNEGSKA (reference sequence). Trimming pared 4 bases from V and 9 bases from J, leaving 13 bases between. The CDR3 region has the DNA TGCAGTGCTACTTCAGGGGCCAGTGAGCAGTTCTTC. As protein: CSATSGASEQFF.

This clonotype was picked up a small number of times. The rearrangement uses TRBV7-2 and TRBJ1-5; D gene uncertain. Germline values: CDR1 SGHTA, CDR2 FQGNSA. The ends were cut back, 2 bases at V and 0 bases at J, with 5 bases in the middle. The CDR3 is 14 residues long. In nucleotides, the CDR3 is TGTGCCAGCAGCTTACAGAATAGCAATCAGCCCCAGCATTTT. It yields the protein CASSLQNSNQPQHF.

V usage is TRBV9 and J usage is TRBJ2-7, with D possibly being TRBD2 (6 bases). The CDR3 is made up of 13 amino acids. V was clipped by 4 bases and J by 7 bases, with 15 bases between them. CDR1 SGDLS and CDR2 YYNGEE come from the germline V gene. CDR3 in amino acids: CASSQIGGTEQYF. CDR3 in DNA: TGTGCCAGCAGCCAGATAGGCGGGACGGAGCAGTACTTC.

The genes are TRBV11-2 and TRBJ2-2; 12 nucleotides match TRBD2. Per the germline V gene, CDR1 is SGHAT and CDR2 is FQNNGV. With 7 bases clipped from V and 7 bases from J, the junction kept 16 bases outside the gene matches. The CDR3 sequence is 18 residues long. This CDR3 reads CASTIKPLAGGSNGELFF. The CDR3 nucleotides read TGTGCCAGCACCATTAAACCACTAGCGGGGGGATCGAACGGGGAGCTGTTTTTT.

In this sample, this clonotype turned up a few times. V usage is TRBV10-3 and J usage is TRBJ2-7; D gene uncertain. Germline V lookup: CDR1 ENHRY, CDR2 SYGVKD. Trimming cost V 7 bases and J 1 base, with 17 bases left between them. The length of the CDR3 is 15 residues. Here the CDR3 reads CAIKRAGPKSYEQYF. The CDR3 nucleotides are TGTGCCATCAAAAGGGCAGGCCCCAAGTCCTACGAGCAGTACTTC.

This clonotype appeared a few times. The V call is TRBV15, the J call TRBJ1-1; D remains ambiguous. Germline assignment: CDR1 LNHNV and CDR2 YYDKDF (reference sequence). The CDR3 is 14 residues long. Trimming removed 0 bases from V and 0 bases from J, with 5 bases in between. CDR3 region: CATSRDTVNTEAFF. The CDR3 region has the DNA TGTGCCACCAGCAGAGATACAGTGAACACTGAAGCTTTCTTT.

This chain connects TRBV20-1 to TRBJ2-1; weak D call: TRBD2 (5 bases). Looked up from germline, CDR1 is DFQATT and CDR2 is SNEGSKA (reference sequence). CDR3 length: 15 residues. The V and J ends lost 0 bases and 2 bases respectively, with 11 bases between them. DNA for the CDR3: TGCAGTGCTAGAGATTCTAGCCGAACCTACAATGAGCAGTTCTTC. Translation gives CSARDSSRTYNEQFF.